This T cell receptor (beta chain) was obtained from a study of T cells after yellow fever vaccination. Losses at the gene ends were 5 bases for V and 3 bases for J; bases not matched to a gene: 3. CDR3 length equals 14 residues. Germline CDR1 and CDR2: ENHRY and SYGVKD. The TCR cDNA carried a universal primer site and UMIs from 5'RACE template switching. Using its own MiXCR run on the 5' RACE reads, TCRdb lists one record per CDR3 protein. The table shows nearly 550,000 distinct CDR3 sequences, with roughly 21% occurring only once. Worth noting for this clonotype: What it binds is not known.

Study-wide results and caveats: Most primary-vaccination clones reappeared after the booster (approximately 95% CD4, around 88% CD8). Abundant bulk-derived clonotypes could contaminate FACS-sorted repertoires.

Sequencing was performed on PBMCs, taken 15 days after the yellow fever booster vaccination. The TCR was taken from a man under 40 who received the YFV17D yellow fever vaccine. The chain employs TRBV10-3 and TRBJ2-1; 8 bases line up with TRBD2. CDR3 in DNA: TGTGCCATCAGTACTAGCGGAGTCTACAATGAGCAGTTCTTC. The encoded protein is CAISTSGVYNEQFF.